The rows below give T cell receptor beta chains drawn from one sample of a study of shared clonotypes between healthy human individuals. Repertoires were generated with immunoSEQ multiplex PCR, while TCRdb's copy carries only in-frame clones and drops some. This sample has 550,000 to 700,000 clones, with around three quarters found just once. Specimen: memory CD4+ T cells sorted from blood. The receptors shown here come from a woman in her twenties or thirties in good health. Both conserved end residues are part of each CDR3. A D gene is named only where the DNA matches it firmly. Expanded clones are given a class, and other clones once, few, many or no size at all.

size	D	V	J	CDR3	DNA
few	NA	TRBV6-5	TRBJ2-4	CASSGGDSRNIQYF	TGTGCCAGCAGTGGAGGGGATTCGAGAAACATTCAGTACTTC
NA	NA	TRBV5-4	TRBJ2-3	CASSLTGTQYF	TGTGCCAGCAGCTTGACGGGTACGCAGTATTTT
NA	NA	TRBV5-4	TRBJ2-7	CASSLFAGYEQYF	TGTGCCAGCAGCTTGTTCGCCGGGTACGAGCAGTACTTC
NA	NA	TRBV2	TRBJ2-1	CASSGSFINEQFF	TGTGCCAGCAGTGGCAGTTTTATAAATGAGCAGTTCTTC
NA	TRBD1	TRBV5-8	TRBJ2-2	CASSLGDRVTGELFF	TGTGCCAGCAGCTTGGGGGACAGGGTCACCGGGGAGCTGTTTTTT
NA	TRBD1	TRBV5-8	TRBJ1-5	CASNLRGQSYQPQHF	TGTGCCAGCAATCTAAGGGGACAGTCTTATCAGCCCCAGCATTTT
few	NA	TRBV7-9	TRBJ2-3	CASSYAGAFTDTQYF	TGTGCCAGCAGCTATGCCGGGGCCTTCACAGATACGCAGTATTTT
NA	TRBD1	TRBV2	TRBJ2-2	CASGTGSGTGELFF	TGTGCCTCGGGGACAGGGAGCGGCACCGGGGAGCTGTTTTTT
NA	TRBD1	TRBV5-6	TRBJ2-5	CASSFYRQGTRGETQYF	TGTGCCAGCAGCTTTTATAGACAGGGGACTCGCGGAGAGACCCAGTACTTC
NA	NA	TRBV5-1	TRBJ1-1	CASSLVTGAEAFF	TGCGCCAGCAGCTTGGTTACCGGGGCTGAAGCTTTCTTT
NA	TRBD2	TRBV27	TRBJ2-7	CASSLRWTSGIVYEQYF	TGTGCCAGCAGTTTACGTTGGACTAGCGGGATAGTCTACGAGCAGTACTTC
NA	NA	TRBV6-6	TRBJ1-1	CASSYGHEGAEAFF	TGTGCCAGCAGTTACGGCCATGAGGGAGCTGAAGCTTTCTTT
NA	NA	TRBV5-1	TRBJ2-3	CASSLDSMLGVGTDTQYF	TGCGCCAGCAGCTTGGACTCTATGTTGGGTGTGGGCACAGATACGCAGTATTTT
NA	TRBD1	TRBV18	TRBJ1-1	CASSPRATGGSSNTEAFF	TGTGCCAGCTCACCTCGAGCGACAGGGGGGTCTTCAAACACTGAAGCTTTCTTT
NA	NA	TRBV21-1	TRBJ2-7	CASSKGPYEQYF	TGTGCCAGCAGCAAAGGGCCCTACGAGCAGTACTTC
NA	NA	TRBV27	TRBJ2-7	CASPWGVPYEQYF	TGTGCCAGCCCATGGGGGGTCCCCTACGAGCAGTACTTC
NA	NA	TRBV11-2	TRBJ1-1	CASSSSDLNTEAFF	TGTGCCAGCAGCTCCTCGGACCTGAACACTGAAGCTTTCTTT
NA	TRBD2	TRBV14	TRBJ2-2	CASSQPGLAGDTGELFF	TGTGCCAGCAGCCAGCCGGGACTAGCGGGAGATACCGGGGAGCTGTTTTTT
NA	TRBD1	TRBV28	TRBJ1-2	CASSLSGGYGYTF	TGTGCCAGCAGTTTATCAGGGGGCTATGGCTACACCTTC
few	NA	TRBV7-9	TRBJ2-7	CASSPVREQYF	TGTGCCAGCAGCCCCGTGAGGGAGCAGTACTTC
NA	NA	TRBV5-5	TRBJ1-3	CASSSAGNTIYF	TGTGCCAGCAGCTCGGCCGGAAACACCATATATTTT
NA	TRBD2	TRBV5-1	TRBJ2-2	CASSSPLAGGFTGELFF	TGCGCCAGCAGCTCCCCACTAGCGGGAGGTTTTACCGGGGAGCTGTTTTTT
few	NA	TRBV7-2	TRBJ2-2	CASSFRDAGELFF	TGTGCCAGCAGCTTCCGGGACGCCGGGGAGCTGTTTTTT
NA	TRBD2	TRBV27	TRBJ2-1	CASSLSLAGGYNEQFF	TGTGCCAGCAGTTTATCCCTAGCGGGAGGGTACAATGAGCAGTTCTTC
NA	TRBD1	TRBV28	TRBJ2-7	CASNLAGTGYYEQYF	TGTGCCAGCAATTTGGCCGGGACAGGGTACTACGAGCAGTACTTC
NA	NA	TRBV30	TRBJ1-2	CAWAQGNYGYTF	TGTGCCTGGGCACAGGGCAACTATGGCTACACCTTC
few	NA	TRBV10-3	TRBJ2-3	CAISRGGTDTQYF	TGTGCCATCAGTAGGGGCGGCACAGATACGCAGTATTTT
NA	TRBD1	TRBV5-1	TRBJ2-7	CASSLGQGGEQYF	TGCGCCAGCAGCCTGGGACAGGGAGGCGAGCAGTACTTC
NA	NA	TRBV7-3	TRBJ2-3	CASSSKDTQYF	TGTGCCAGCAGCTCTAAAGATACGCAGTATTTT
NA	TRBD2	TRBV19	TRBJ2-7	CASSITGLAGAEVQYF	TGTGCCAGTAGTATCACGGGACTAGCGGGAGCTGAGGTGCAGTACTTC
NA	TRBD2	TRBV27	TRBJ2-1	CATTSGSHLYNEQFF	TGTGCCACTACTAGCGGAAGTCATCTATACAATGAGCAGTTCTTC
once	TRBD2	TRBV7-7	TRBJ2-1	CASSLAPSGSIEQFF	TGTGCCAGCAGCTTAGCGCCGAGCGGGAGTATTGAGCAGTTCTTC
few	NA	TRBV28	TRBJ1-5	CASSLNNQPQHF	TGTGCCAGCAGTTTAAACAATCAGCCCCAGCATTTT
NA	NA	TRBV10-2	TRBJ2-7	CASSESGGRTYEQYF	TGCGCCAGCAGTGAGTCTGGAGGGAGGACCTACGAGCAGTACTTC
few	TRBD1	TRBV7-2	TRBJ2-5	CASSFSGGAYQETQYF	TGTGCCAGCAGCTTCTCAGGGGGCGCGTACCAAGAGACCCAGTACTTC
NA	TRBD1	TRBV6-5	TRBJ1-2	CASSLAGGGYGYTF	TGTGCCAGCAGTTTGGCAGGGGGAGGCTATGGCTACACCTTC
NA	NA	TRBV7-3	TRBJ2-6	CASSFSSGANVLTF	TGTGCCAGCAGCTTCTCTTCTGGGGCCAACGTCCTGACTTTC
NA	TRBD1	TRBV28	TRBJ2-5	CASRKTGSETQYF	TGTGCCAGCAGGAAGACAGGGAGCGAGACCCAGTACTTC
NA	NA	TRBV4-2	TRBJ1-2	CASSQDRGYDYGYTF	TGTGCCAGCAGCCAAGATCGAGGGTATGACTATGGCTACACCTTC
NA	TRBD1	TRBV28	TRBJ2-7	CASSTGTGSREQYF	TGTGCCAGCAGTACCGGGACAGGGAGTCGCGAGCAGTACTTC
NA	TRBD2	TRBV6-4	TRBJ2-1	CASSDSPLAGGEQFF	TGTGCCAGCAGTGACTCCCCACTAGCGGGAGGAGAGCAGTTCTTC
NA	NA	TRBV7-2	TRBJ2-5	CASSTAWTEETQYF	TGTGCCAGCAGCACAGCCTGGACGGAAGAGACCCAGTACTTC
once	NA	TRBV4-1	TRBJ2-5	CASSLGSQETQYF	TGCGCCAGCAGCCTGGGCAGCCAAGAGACCCAGTACTTC
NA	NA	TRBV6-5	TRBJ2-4	CASSYQQGSDIQYF	TGTGCCAGCAGTTACCAGCAGGGTTCGGACATTCAGTACTTC
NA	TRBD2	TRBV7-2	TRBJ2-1	CASSLRGLAGMYNEQFF	TGTGCCAGCAGCTTAAGGGGACTAGCGGGAATGTACAATGAGCAGTTCTTC
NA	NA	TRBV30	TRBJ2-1	CAWSLSASYGNEQFF	TGTGCCTGGAGCCTTAGCGCCTCCTACGGCAATGAGCAGTTCTTC
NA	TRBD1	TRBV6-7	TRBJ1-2	CASSYLSQGQTYGYTF	TGTGCCAGCAGTTACTTATCCCAGGGACAGACCTATGGCTACACCTTC
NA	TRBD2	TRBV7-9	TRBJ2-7	CASSTSGLALYEQYF	TGTGCCAGCAGCACATCGGGACTAGCGTTATACGAGCAGTACTTC
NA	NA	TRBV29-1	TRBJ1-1	CSVSQLGRMNTEAFF	TGCAGCGTGAGCCAACTGGGACGGATGAACACTGAAGCTTTCTTT
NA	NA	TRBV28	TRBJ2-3	CASRRQDLSDTQYF	TGTGCCAGCAGGCGCCAGGACTTATCAGATACGCAGTATTTT
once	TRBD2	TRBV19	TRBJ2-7	CASRTSGIVYEQYF	TGTGCCAGTAGGACTAGCGGGATTGTCTACGAGCAGTACTTC
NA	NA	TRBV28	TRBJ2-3	CASSFIRFRGRADTQYF	TGTGCCAGCAGTTTTATTAGGTTCAGGGGAAGGGCAGATACGCAGTATTTT
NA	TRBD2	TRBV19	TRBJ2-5	CASSIQPSGRGVETQYF	TGTGCCAGTAGTATCCAGCCTAGCGGGAGGGGCGTGGAGACCCAGTACTTC
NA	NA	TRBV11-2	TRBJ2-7	CASSLQGAGGYEQYF	TGTGCCAGCAGCTTACAGGGTGCTGGGGGCTACGAGCAGTACTTC
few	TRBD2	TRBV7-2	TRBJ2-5	CASSPQPGLGGETQYF	TGTGCCAGCAGCCCGCAACCGGGACTAGGCGGCGAGACCCAGTACTTC